This TCR beta chain was recorded in a study of cytomegalovirus exposure and HLA in healthy donors (dated by TCRdb to the late 2010s). Describing the broader study: A later analysis indicated that the 120 or so validation repertoires were generated on the platform also employed for the approximately 670 repertoires of the first cohort. The study aimed to test whether cataloging public T cell receptors could reveal signatures of past pathogen exposure. In addition to the first cohort of 650 to 750 subjects, a separate validation cohort of 130 or so different subjects was used. To predict cytomegalovirus infection status, the study combined high-throughput TCR immunosequencing, statistical association of individual TCRs with disease status, and machine learning.

Donors formed part of the validation cohort, which comprised over a hundred subjects and was distinct from the first cohort of 666 subjects. As regards this clone: Its antigen specificity is not known. Nothing much larger sits one base from this clone, and base qualities are not available.

What the study reported, not specific to this receptor: Of the cluster scores, around 95% were above 0 in a later analysis, which found that TCRs clustered in the first cohort also tended to co-occur in the roughly 130 validation repertoires. The study listed 164 TCR beta chains as associated with cytomegalovirus. Across donors, most TCR sequences were observed very rarely, whereas some public TCRs were present in many individuals. Three of the identified cytomegalovirus-associated TCR beta chains were confirmed in vitro to be specific for cytomegalovirus antigens. The authors suggested that the approach could potentially be generalized to other disease states and immunological phenotypes. A later analysis had no HLA typing for the validation cohort, so co-occurrence there was scored across all 110 or so repertoires. In both the original and validation cohorts, the classifier was reported to diagnose cytomegalovirus status with high specificity and sensitivity.

Library construction relied on the immunoSEQ multiplex PCR assay. The study's processing was this. A statistical classification framework was developed to diagnose cytomegalovirus status using the catalog of TCR beta chain sequences. The table comes from immuneACCESS by way of TCRdb, which keeps in-frame sequences with V and J called. Part of the clones is missing from these tables; in studies checked, under half for an unresolved V gene and the rest for unknown reasons. V and J calls and clone size are given by that table; D and trimming were obtained from the DNA. Across this sample there are 65,000 to 95,000 clones, with approximately 95% seen only once. Together, the top ten hold roughly 3.3% of the sample. The germline V gene yields MGHRA for CDR1 and YSYEKL for CDR2. The CDR3 has 16 amino acids, counting the end cysteine and phenylalanine. Only the CDR3 DNA stays, 48 bases, in frame from base 1. V and J are trimmed by 0 bases and 0 bases, and the gene matches miss 2 bases of the junction.

Sample: PBMCs. This receptor was identified in a young man in good health and CMV-seronegative. The V and J segments used are TRBV4-1 and TRBJ2-7; 10 central bases correspond to TRBD2. CDR3 sequence: CASSQELAGNSYEQYF. The nucleotides are TGCGCCAGCAGCCAAGAACTAGCGGGGAACTCCTACGAGCAGTACTTC.